The rows below give T cell receptor beta chains drawn from one sample of a study of PD-1 blockade in classical Hodgkin lymphoma. Sequencing was performed with immunoSEQ multiplex PCR; in TCRdb, only in-frame clones are kept and a portion is missing. The sample holds about 25,000 clones, over 65% seen once. The material sequenced was peripheral blood mononuclear cells (PBMCs), taken before the second cycle of nivolumab. These receptors were collected from a human donor with classical Hodgkin lymphoma. CDR3s include the opening cysteine and the closing phenylalanine or tryptophan. Fields, in order: J gene, V gene, D gene, clone size, CDR3 protein, CDR3 DNA. D genes are given only for firm matches. For some rows the clone size is stated as once, few or many, or as a class when expanded; others skip it.

TRBJ2-1 | TRBV11-3 | . | . | CASSSGGTSDNEQFF | TGTGCCAGCAGCTCGGGCGGGACATCCGACAATGAGCAGTTCTTC
TRBJ2-2 | TRBV6-4 | . | few | CASSREWDTGELFF | TGTGCCAGCAGCCGGGAGTGGGACACCGGGGAGCTGTTTTTT
TRBJ2-2 | TRBV4-1 | . | once | CASSQELRAFTGELFF | TGCGCCAGCAGCCAAGAACTTAGGGCCTTCACCGGGGAGCTGTTTTTT
TRBJ2-2 | TRBV7-2 | . | few | CASTLGLYTGELFF | TGTGCCAGCACCTTGGGCCTTTACACCGGGGAGCTGTTTTTT
TRBJ2-7 | TRBV5-1 | . | . | CASSLDRQVPEQYF | TGCGCCAGCAGCTTGGATCGACAGGTCCCCGAGCAGTACTTC
TRBJ2-7 | TRBV5-1 | . | . | CASSLRGADEQYF | TGCGCCAGCAGCTTGAGAGGGGCTGACGAGCAGTACTTC
TRBJ1-4 | TRBV6-1 | . | once | CASSVAGEKLFF | TGTGCCAGCAGTGTCGCCGGGGAAAAACTGTTTTTT
TRBJ1-1 | TRBV5-8 | . | . | CASSSDRSMNTEAFF | TGTGCCAGCAGCTCGGACAGAAGCATGAACACTGAAGCTTTCTTT
TRBJ2-1 | TRBV7-9 | TRBD2 | . | CASSLAATSGSYNEQFF | TGTGCCAGCAGCTTAGCGGCAACTAGCGGGAGTTACAATGAGCAGTTCTTC
TRBJ2-1 | TRBV10-3 | TRBD1 | . | CASTGGVVREQFF | TGTGCCAGTACAGGGGGAGTCGTTAGAGAGCAGTTCTTC
TRBJ2-3 | TRBV6-1 | TRBD2 | . | CASSEKRGGRGSDTQYF | TGTGCCAGCAGTGAAAAAAGAGGCGGGAGGGGCTCAGATACGCAGTATTTT
TRBJ2-7 | TRBV5-1 | . | . | CASSLAGSNEQYF | TGCGCCAGCAGCTTGGCCGGTAGTAACGAGCAGTACTTC
TRBJ2-1 | TRBV2 | TRBD2 | . | CASRTSGIDEQFF | TGTGCCAGCAGGACTAGCGGGATCGACGAGCAGTTCTTC
TRBJ2-1 | TRBV5-4 | . | . | CASSLSVASDNEQFF | TGTGCCAGCAGCTTGAGTGTAGCGAGTGACAATGAGCAGTTCTTC
TRBJ2-7 | TRBV7-6 | TRBD2 | . | CASSSGLAAPYEQYF | TGTGCCAGCAGCTCCGGACTAGCGGCACCCTACGAGCAGTACTTC
TRBJ1-4 | TRBV11-3 | . | . | CASSLDSRRAGDYEKLFF | TGTGCCAGCAGCTTAGATTCACGTCGTGCAGGCGATTATGAAAAACTGTTTTTT
TRBJ2-1 | TRBV11-3 | . | . | CASSLGREHSYNEQFF | TGTGCCAGCAGCTTGGGGCGGGAACACTCCTACAATGAGCAGTTCTTC
TRBJ1-2 | TRBV9 | . | once | CASSVGGLNYGYTF | TGTGCCAGCAGCGTAGGTGGGCTGAACTATGGCTACACCTTC
TRBJ2-5 | TRBV5-3 | TRBD2 | . | CARSARTSGDQETQYF | TGTGCCAGAAGCGCAAGGACTAGCGGGGATCAAGAGACCCAGTACTTC
TRBJ1-2 | TRBV25-1 | . | . | CASSPHTFFGYGYTF | TGTGCCAGCAGTCCCCACACCTTTTTCGGCTATGGCTACACCTTC
TRBJ2-2 | TRBV7-9 | . | . | CASSLLLSANTGELFF | TGTGCCAGCAGCTTGTTGCTTTCCGCGAACACCGGGGAGCTGTTTTTT
TRBJ1-1 | TRBV11-2 | . | few | CASSLATYTEAFF | TGTGCCAGCAGCTTAGCAACCTACACTGAAGCTTTCTTT
TRBJ2-2 | TRBV19 | TRBD1 | . | CASSIAGGFTTGELFF | TGTGCCAGTAGTATAGCAGGGGGTTTTACCACCGGGGAGCTGTTTTTT
TRBJ2-7 | TRBV5-1 | . | few | CASSVGGSTYEQYF | TGCGCCAGCAGCGTGGGAGGAAGTACCTACGAGCAGTACTTC
TRBJ2-7 | TRBV5-4 | TRBD1 | . | CASSLGGTGAYEQYF | TGTGCCAGCAGCTTGGGGGGGACAGGGGCCTACGAGCAGTACTTC
TRBJ2-3 | TRBV27 | TRBD2 | . | CASSLGSGRSADTQYF | TGTGCCAGCAGTTTGGGTAGCGGGAGGTCGGCAGATACGCAGTATTTT
TRBJ2-5 | TRBV11-3 | TRBD2 | . | CASSFLAGGRETQYF | TGTGCCAGCAGCTTTCTAGCGGGAGGTCGGGAGACCCAGTACTTC
TRBJ2-7 | TRBV5-1 | . | once | CASSLVGGENEQYF | TGCGCCAGCAGCCTAGTGGGAGGTGAGAACGAGCAGTACTTC
TRBJ1-4 | TRBV9 | . | . | CASSVGTRGGLPTNEKLFF | TGTGCCAGCAGCGTAGGGACGCGGGGGGGACTGCCAACTAATGAAAAACTGTTTTTT
TRBJ1-1 | TRBV15 | . | . | CATSRTRQGQTEAFF | TGTGCCACCAGCCGGACGCGGCAGGGGCAAACTGAAGCTTTCTTT
TRBJ1-6 | TRBV19 | TRBD1 | . | CASRDRGSYNSPLHF | TGTGCCAGTAGGGACAGGGGGTCCTATAATTCACCCCTCCACTTT
TRBJ2-7 | TRBV6-6 | . | . | CASSYKSRDHYEQYF | TGTGCCAGCAGTTACAAGTCGCGGGACCATTACGAGCAGTACTTC
TRBJ1-4 | TRBV4-1 | . | . | CASSQDGTVNEKLFF | TGCGCCAGCAGCCAAGACGGGACTGTAAATGAAAAACTGTTTTTT
TRBJ1-1 | TRBV6-5 | . | few | CASSYLRGGSEAFF | TGTGCCAGCAGTTACCTCAGAGGCGGGTCTGAAGCTTTCTTT
TRBJ1-1 | TRBV18 | TRBD1 | few | CASSPSGTGLNTEAFF | TGTGCCAGCTCACCATCCGGGACAGGGTTGAACACTGAAGCTTTCTTT
TRBJ2-5 | TRBV28 | . | . | CASSPRPALTGETQYF | TGTGCCAGCAGTCCTAGGCCGGCGCTCACCGGAGAGACCCAGTACTTC
TRBJ1-2 | TRBV29-1 | . | . | CSVEDQETGYGYTF | TGCAGCGTTGAAGATCAAGAAACGGGGTATGGCTACACCTTC
TRBJ2-7 | TRBV4-3 | . | . | CASSQGYDRGYEQYF | TGCGCCAGCAGCCAAGGCTACGATCGCGGCTACGAGCAGTACTTC
TRBJ2-7 | TRBV9 | TRBD1 | . | CASSASAQGVGEQYF | TGTGCCAGCAGCGCCTCGGCACAGGGGGTTGGGGAGCAGTACTTC
TRBJ2-3 | TRBV18 | TRBD1 | . | CASSPQGTGVGTDTQYF | TGTGCCAGCTCACCTCAAGGAACAGGGGTCGGCACAGATACGCAGTATTTT
TRBJ2-7 | TRBV5-1 | . | once | CASSFRGSGIGSSYEQYF | TGCGCCAGCAGCTTCCGGGGGTCTGGGATAGGGAGCTCCTACGAGCAGTACTTC
TRBJ2-7 | TRBV7-9 | TRBD1 | . | CASSALAHRGYEQYF | TGTGCCAGCAGCGCCCTCGCCCACAGGGGTTACGAGCAGTACTTC
TRBJ2-3 | TRBV29-1 | TRBD2 | . | CSAAAGGGDTQYF | TGCAGCGCCGCGGCGGGAGGGGGGGATACGCAGTATTTT